This T cell receptor beta chain was documented in a study of blood T cell repertoires in COVID-19. Turning to the study itself: In each case, the material was cDNA or gDNA derived from T cells, B-cell-depleted T cells, or PBMCs.

This table comes from immunoSEQ multiplex PCR, and its TCRdb copy is limited to in-frame clones, with some not included. Of 95,000 to 150,000 clones listed, approximately 90% are singletons. The junction had 6 bases not matched to a gene; V was cut back by 1 base and J by 11 bases. The CDR3 is 13 amino acids. The germline CDR1 and CDR2 sequences are SGHNT and YYREEE (reference sequence). The V and J genes are TRBV5-4 and TRBJ1-5; 7 bases map to TRBD1. The sequence was collected from a man aged 35 to 55 with acute or convalescent COVID-19. The sequencing sample was made of peripheral blood. As DNA, the CDR3 is TGTGCCAGCAGCTTGCAGGGGGATCAAGCCCAGCATTTT. As protein: CASSLQGDQAQHF.